The clone carrying this T cell receptor (beta chain) was observed at least ten times. Its antigen is unidentified. There were TCR beta CDR3 regions amplified from RNA transcripts. HTBI primers were used for first-round RT-PCR of the TCR CDR3. TCRdb independently ran MiXCR on the multiplex PCR reads; one entry per CDR3 protein. The table has a few hundred thousand distinct CDR3 sequences, roughly 50% seen once. In patients aged 18 to 65, hyperthyroidism was newly diagnosed, with duration under 2 months. The sample is drawn from a study of T cells in Graves' hyperthyroidism and ophthalmopathy. Whole-study findings and limits: Peripheral blood also featured most of the thyroid clonotypes expanded above 0.001. The model forecast ophthalmopathy, anticipating it by a median around 6.5 months before onset.

Trimming cost V 5 bases and J 9 bases, with 8 bases left between them. Germline V gene lookup returns CDR1 PRHDT and CDR2 FYEKMQ (reference sequence). The CDR3 loop spans 12 amino acids. The chain has TRBV13 and TRBJ1-6; D possibly corresponds to TRBD1 (5 bases). This clonotype was sampled from a woman between 18 and 30 years old with Graves' hyperthyroidism. Sequencing input: peripheral blood or thyroid tissue (not recorded which). For the CDR3, the DNA is TGTGCCAGCAGCGGAGACAGTTCACCCCTCCACTTT. This codes for CASSGDSSPLHF.